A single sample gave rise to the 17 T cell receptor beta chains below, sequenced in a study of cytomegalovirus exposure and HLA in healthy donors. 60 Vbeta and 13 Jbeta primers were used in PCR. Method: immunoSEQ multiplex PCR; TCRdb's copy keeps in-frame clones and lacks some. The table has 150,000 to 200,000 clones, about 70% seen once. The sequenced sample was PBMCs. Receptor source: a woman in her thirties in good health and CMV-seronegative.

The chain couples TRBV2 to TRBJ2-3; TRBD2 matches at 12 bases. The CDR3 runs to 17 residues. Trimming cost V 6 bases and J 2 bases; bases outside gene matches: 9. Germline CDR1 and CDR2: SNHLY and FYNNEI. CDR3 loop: CASRTRLAGVFTDTQYF. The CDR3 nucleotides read TGTGCCAGCAGGACTCGACTAGCGGGGGTTTTCACAGATACGCAGTATTTT.

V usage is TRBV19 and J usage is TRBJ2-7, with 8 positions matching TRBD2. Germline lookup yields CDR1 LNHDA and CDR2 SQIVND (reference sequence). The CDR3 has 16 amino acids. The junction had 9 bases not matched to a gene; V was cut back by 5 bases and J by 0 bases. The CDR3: CASSPATSARSYEQYF. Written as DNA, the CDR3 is TGTGCCAGTAGTCCAGCGACTAGCGCCCGCTCCTACGAGCAGTACTTC.

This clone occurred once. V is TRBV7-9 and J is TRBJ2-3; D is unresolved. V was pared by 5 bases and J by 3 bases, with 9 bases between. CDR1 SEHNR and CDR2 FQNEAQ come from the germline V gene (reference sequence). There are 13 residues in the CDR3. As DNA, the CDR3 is TGTGCCAGCAGCCCACTTATAACAGATACGCAGTATTTT. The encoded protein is CASSPLITDTQYF.

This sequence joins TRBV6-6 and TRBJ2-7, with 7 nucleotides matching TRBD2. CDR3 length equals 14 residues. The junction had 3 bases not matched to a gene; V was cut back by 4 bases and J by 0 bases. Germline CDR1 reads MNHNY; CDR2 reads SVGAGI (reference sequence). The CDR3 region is CASSSGLGSYEQYF. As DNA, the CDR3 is TGTGCCAGCAGTTCAGGACTAGGCTCCTACGAGCAGTACTTC.

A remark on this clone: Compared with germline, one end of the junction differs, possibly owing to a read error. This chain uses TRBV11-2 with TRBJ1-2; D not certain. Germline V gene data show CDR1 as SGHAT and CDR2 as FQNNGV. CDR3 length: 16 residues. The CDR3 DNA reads TGCGCCAGCAGCCCATTGTCGGCAGGCTCAAACTATGGCTACACCTTC. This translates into CASSPLSAGSNYGYTF.

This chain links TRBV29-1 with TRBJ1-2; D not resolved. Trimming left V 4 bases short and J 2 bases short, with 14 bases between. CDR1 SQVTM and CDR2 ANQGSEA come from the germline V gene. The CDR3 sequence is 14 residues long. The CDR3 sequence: CSVGSLLTNYGYTF. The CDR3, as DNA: TGCAGCGTTGGCAGCTTACTAACAAACTATGGCTACACCTTC.

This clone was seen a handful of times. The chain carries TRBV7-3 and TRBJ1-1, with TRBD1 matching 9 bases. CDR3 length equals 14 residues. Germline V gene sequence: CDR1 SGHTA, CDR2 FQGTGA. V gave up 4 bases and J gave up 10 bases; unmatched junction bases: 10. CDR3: CASSSGRQGERAFF. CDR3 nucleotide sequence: TGTGCCAGCAGCTCCGGGCGACAGGGGGAAAGAGCTTTCTTT.

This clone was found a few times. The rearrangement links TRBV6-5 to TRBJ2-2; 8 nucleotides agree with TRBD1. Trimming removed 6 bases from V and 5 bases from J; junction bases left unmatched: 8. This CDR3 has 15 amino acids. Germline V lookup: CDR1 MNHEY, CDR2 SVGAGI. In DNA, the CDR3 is TGTGCCAGCAGGGGGCAGGGGGCCGGGACCGGGGAGCTGTTTTTT. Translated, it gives CASRGQGAGTGELFF.

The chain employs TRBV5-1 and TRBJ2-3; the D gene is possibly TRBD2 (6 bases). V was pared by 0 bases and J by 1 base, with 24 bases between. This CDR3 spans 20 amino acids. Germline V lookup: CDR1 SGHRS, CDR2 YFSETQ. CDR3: CASSLAPAGALGLGTDTQYF. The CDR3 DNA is TGCGCCAGCAGCTTGGCCCCAGCGGGTGCTCTCGGTCTGGGCACAGATACGCAGTATTTT.

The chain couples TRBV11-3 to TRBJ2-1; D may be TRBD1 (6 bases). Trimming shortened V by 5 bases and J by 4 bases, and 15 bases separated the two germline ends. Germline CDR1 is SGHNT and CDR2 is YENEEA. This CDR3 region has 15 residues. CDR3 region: CASSRKQGRYNEQFF. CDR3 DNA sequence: TGTGCCAGCAGCCGGAAACAGGGCCGATACAATGAGCAGTTCTTC.

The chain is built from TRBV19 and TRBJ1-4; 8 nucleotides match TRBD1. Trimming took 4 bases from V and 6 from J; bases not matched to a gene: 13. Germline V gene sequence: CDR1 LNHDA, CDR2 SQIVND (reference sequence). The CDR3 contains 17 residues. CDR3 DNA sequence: TGTGCCAGTAGTAACCCGGGACAGGCCGGTGGCGATGAAAAACTGTTTTTT. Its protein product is CASSNPGQAGGDEKLFF.

This CDR3 reads CASSLQGGAHEQYF. As DNA, the CDR3 is TGTGCCAGTAGTCTCCAGGGTGGAGCCCACGAGCAGTACTTC. The chain uses TRBV19 and TRBJ2-5, with D possibly matching TRBD1 (5 bases). The end of the DNA aligns better with TRBJ2-7, so the J call may be wrong. The CDR3 runs 14 residues. Germline CDR1 LNHDA, CDR2 SQIVND (reference sequence).

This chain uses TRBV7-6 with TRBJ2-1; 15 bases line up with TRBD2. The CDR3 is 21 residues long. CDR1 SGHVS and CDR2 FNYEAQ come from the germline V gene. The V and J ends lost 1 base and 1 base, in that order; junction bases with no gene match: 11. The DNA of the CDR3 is TGTGCCAGCAGCTTAGAGCCTCCGGGACTAGCGGGGGGCTCGTCCTACAATGAGCAGTTCTTC. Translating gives CASSLEPPGLAGGSSYNEQFF. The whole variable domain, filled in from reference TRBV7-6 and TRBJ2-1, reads GAGVSQSPRYKVTKRGQDVALRCDPISGHVSLYWYRQALGQGPEFLTYFNYEAQQDKSGLPNDRFSAERPEGSISTLTIQRTEQRDSAMYRCASSLEPPGLAGGSSYNEQFFGPGTRLTVL.

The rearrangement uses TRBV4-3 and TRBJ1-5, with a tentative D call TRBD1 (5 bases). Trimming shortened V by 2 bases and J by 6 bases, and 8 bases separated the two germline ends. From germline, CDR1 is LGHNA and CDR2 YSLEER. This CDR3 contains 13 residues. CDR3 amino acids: CASSQTRVQPQHF. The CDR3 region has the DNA TGCGCCAGCAGCCAAACCAGGGTTCAGCCCCAGCATTTT.

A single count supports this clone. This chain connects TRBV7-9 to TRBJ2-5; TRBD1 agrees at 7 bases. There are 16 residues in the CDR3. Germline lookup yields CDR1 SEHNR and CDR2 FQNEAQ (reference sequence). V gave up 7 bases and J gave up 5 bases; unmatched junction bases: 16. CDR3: CASILGGLNRGETQYF. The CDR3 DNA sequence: TGTGCCAGCATCCTAGGGGGCCTCAATAGGGGCGAGACCCAGTACTTC. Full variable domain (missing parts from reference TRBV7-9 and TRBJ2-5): DTGVSQNPRHKITKRGQNVTFRCDPISEHNRLYWYRQTLGQGPEFLTYFQNEAQLEKSRLLSDRFSAERPKGSFSTLEIQRTEQGDSAMYLCASILGGLNRGETQYFGPGTRLLVL.

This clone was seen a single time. The CDR3 DNA reads as TGTGCCAGCAGCACCGCCTGGGGAACCGGGACAGGGTTTTTACAGCCCCAGCATTTT. It encodes CASSTAWGTGTGFLQPQHF. V is TRBV7-2 and J is TRBJ1-5; TRBD1 agrees at 9 bases. Germline trimming cut 5 bases from V and 7 bases from J; bases unmatched to any gene: 21. Germline CDR1 SGHTA, CDR2 FQGNSA. The CDR3 consists of 19 residues.

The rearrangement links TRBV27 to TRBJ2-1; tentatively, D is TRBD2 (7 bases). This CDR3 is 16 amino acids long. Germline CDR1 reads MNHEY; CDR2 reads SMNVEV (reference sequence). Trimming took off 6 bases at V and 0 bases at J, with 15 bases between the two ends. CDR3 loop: CASSERGGFSYNEQFF. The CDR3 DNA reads TGTGCCAGCAGCGAGAGGGGGGGTTTCTCCTACAATGAGCAGTTCTTC.